This TCR beta chain appears in the sequencing data of a study of blood T cell repertoires in COVID-19. About the research overall: COVID-19 samples from acute and convalescent phases originated in the United States, Italy and Spain.

Only in-frame clones appear in the TCRdb table, and some are missing; sequencing was by immunoSEQ multiplex PCR. The top ten clones hold roughly 8% of a sample with 180,000 or so clones, 70% to 90% of them seen once. The specimen was peripheral blood. The receptor's source is a man in his 60s with acute or convalescent COVID-19.

CDR3: CASSQEREQAFF. The CDR3 DNA follows: TGTGCCAGCAGCCAAGAAAGGGAGCAAGCTTTCTTT. The genes are TRBV3-1 (or the pseudogene TRBV3-2) and TRBJ1-1; D is unclear. Looked up from germline, CDR1 is LGHDT and CDR2 is YNNKEL (reference sequence). This CDR3 is 12 amino acids long. V lost 0 bases and J lost 9, with 8 bases in between.